This TCR beta chain was captured in a study of cytomegalovirus exposure and HLA in healthy donors. Concerning this clone itself: Its antigen remains unidentified.

Study results and limitations: Researchers reported in a later analysis that a missense DCLRE1C variant was tied to TCR beta V- and J-gene trimming. The study labeled 170 or so TCR beta chains cytomegalovirus-associated.

Primers: 60 Vbeta forward and 13 Jbeta reverse. Clones were read by immunoSEQ multiplex PCR, and TCRdb kept only the in-frame ones, dropping some. The sample lists a few hundred thousand clones; over 65% were seen once. CDR3 length: 12 residues. Germline V lookup: CDR1 SQVTM, CDR2 ANQGSEA. Trimming left V 2 bases short and J 6 bases short, with 10 bases between. V gene TRBV29-1 combines with J gene TRBJ1-2, with unresolved D. This sequence was found in a man aged 40-55 years in good health and CMV-seronegative. Sequenced material: PBMCs. Here the CDR3 DNA reads TGCAGCGTTGAAAGTGAGGAAAATGGCTACACCTTC. Protein sequence: CSVESEENGYTF.